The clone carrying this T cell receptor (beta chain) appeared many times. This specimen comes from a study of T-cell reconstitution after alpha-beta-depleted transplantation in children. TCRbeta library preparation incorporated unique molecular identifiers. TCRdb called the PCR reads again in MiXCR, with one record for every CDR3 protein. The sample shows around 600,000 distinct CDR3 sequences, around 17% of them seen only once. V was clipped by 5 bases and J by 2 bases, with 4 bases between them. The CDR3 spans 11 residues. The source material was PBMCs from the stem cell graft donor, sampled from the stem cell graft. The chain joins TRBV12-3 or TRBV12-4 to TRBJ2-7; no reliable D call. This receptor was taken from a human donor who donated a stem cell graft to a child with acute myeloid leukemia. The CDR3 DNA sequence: TGTGCCAGCAGTACAGCCTACGAGCAGTACTTC. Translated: CASSTAYEQYF.